This entry features one TCR beta chain sequence. Its target antigen remains unknown. No much larger clonotype is one base removed from it; base qualities were not supplied. TCRbeta CDR3 regions were amplified from genomic DNA using the immunoSEQ Assay, a bias-controlled multiplex PCR. Processing in the source paper ran as follows. Within the assay, amplification of reference gene primers was used to estimate how many nucleated cells each sample contained. To quantify the absolute abundance of each unique TCRbeta CDR3 rearrangement, sequence reads were collapsed and filtered. Productive Simpson clonality was computed per sample as the square root of Simpson's diversity index over productive rearrangements. TCRdb re-hosts the immuneACCESS table, in-frame sequences only. Its copies lack some clones; in the studies checked, an unresolved V gene accounts for under half of them, and the cause for the rest is not known. Clonal size and the V and J genes are those of that table, whereas D and trimming came from the DNA. Within this sample are roughly 200,000 clones, with 75% to 85% of them counted one time only. Together, the top ten hold around 11% of the sample.

The data are from a study of blood T cell repertoires in COVID-19 (dated by TCRdb to 2020 to 2021). With respect to the entire study: Collaborator samples came from the United States, Italy and Spain and covered acute and convalescent phases of COVID-19. The material from the prospective study consisted of cDNA or gDNA derived from T cells, B-cell-depleted T cells, or PBMCs. The dataset comprised deeply sampled blood TCRbeta repertoires from subjects exposed to, actively infected with, or recovered from COVID-19. The repertoires were released in a freely available public database intended as a resource for research on the immune response to SARS-CoV-2. Samples were obtained from the ongoing ImmuneRACE study (first 160 participants) and from some 1,200 subjects provided by 6 global collaborators. Sample metadata almost always included a de-identified subject ID, COVID-19 status, age in years and sex. HLA class I and class II types, where available, came from metadata supplied by the sample provider rather than from assay-based typing. What the research found in general, with its limitations: Clinical and demographic metadata were provided uncurated, with the amount varying by source and participant.

Participants in the prospective study were enrolled through a virtual design, were aged roughly 18 to 90 years, and lived in approximately 24 United States geographic areas. Cohort assignment in the prospective study relied on participant-reported clinical history from a screening survey and a study questionnaire. Recovered participants in ImmuneRACE Cohort 3 were defined as having two consecutive negative NP/OP PCR tests, clearance from a healthcare professional, or resolution of symptoms. Each participant in the prospective study had whole blood, serum and a nasopharyngeal or oropharyngeal swab collected by mobile phlebotomists. Over an approximately 2-month period, participants in the prospective study had the option of providing additional blood draws and questionnaires. Before DNA extraction, blood samples from the prospective study were shipped at room temperature or frozen. CDR1 is given as LGHNT and CDR2 as FRNRAP, both from the germline V gene. CDR3 length: 15 amino acids, cysteine to phenylalanine. Only the CDR3 region is kept as DNA, spanning 45 bases read in frame from base 1. V lost 7 bases and J lost 4 bases; the stretch between them is 19 bases long.

The receptor comes from a man aged 40-49 years who had recovered from COVID-19. Sequencing input: PBMCs or T cells enriched from blood (not recorded which). In this chain, TRBV12-5 is recombined with TRBJ1-2; confidence is insufficient to name the D gene. The nucleotide sequence is given as TGTGCTAGTGCCTCCGGGCCGGAGGAGGGCTATGGCTACACCTTC. The translation is CASASGPEEGYGYTF.